This entry lists 24 T cell receptor beta chains sequenced from one sample in a study of T cells after yellow fever vaccination. TCRdb passed the 5' RACE reads through MiXCR, listing each CDR3 protein once. The sample records approximately 550,000 distinct CDR3 sequences, roughly 21% being singletons. The sample here was PBMCs, taken 15 days after the yellow fever booster vaccination. Receptor source: a man aged 30-40 years who received the YFV17D yellow fever vaccine.

This clonotype has just a few counts. The V and J genes are TRBV7-9 and TRBJ2-1, with 7 bases aligning to TRBD1. With 1 base clipped from V and 7 bases from J, the junction kept 7 bases outside the gene matches. In germline, CDR1 is SEHNR, CDR2 FQNEAQ (reference sequence). The CDR3 sequence is 15 residues long. As DNA, the CDR3 is TGTGCCAGCAGCTTAGGCCAGGGGGTCGTTAATGAGCAGTTCTTC. Residues: CASSLGQGVVNEQFF.

This clonotype was seen a handful of times. This chain uses TRBV20-1 with TRBJ2-2; the match to TRBD1 covers 7 bases. The CDR3 is 14 residues long. J gave up 0 bases and V 4 bases, and 2 bases lay outside the gene matches. Germline CDR1 and CDR2: DFQATT and SNEGSKA (reference sequence). CDR3 in amino acids: CSATRGSNTGELFF. The CDR3, as DNA: TGCAGTGCTACCAGGGGGTCGAACACCGGGGAGCTGTTTTTT.

The chain combines TRBV12-3 or TRBV12-4 with TRBJ2-1; D may match TRBD1 or TRBD2 (7 bases each). The CDR3 has 15 amino acids. Trimming removed 6 bases at V and 1 base at J, with 13 bases between. CDR3 region: CASSREGASYNEQFF. CDR3 nucleotide sequence: TGTGCCAGCAGCAGGGAGGGGGCTTCCTACAATGAGCAGTTCTTC.

This chain uses TRBV24-1 with TRBJ2-1, with D possibly TRBD2 on 5 matching bases. CDR3 length equals 14 residues. Germline V gives CDR1 KGHDR, CDR2 SFDVKD. Deletions cut 5 bases from V and 2 bases from J, with 9 bases between. The chain's CDR3 is CATSVGGPYNEQFF. The CDR3, as DNA: TGTGCCACCAGTGTTGGAGGACCCTACAATGAGCAGTTCTTC.

The V call is TRBV7-2, the J call TRBJ2-7; tentatively, D is TRBD1 (6 bases). The germline V gene has CDR1 SGHTA and CDR2 FQGNSA. This CDR3 is built from 12 residues. V was pared by 0 bases and J by 9 bases, with 9 bases between. This chain's CDR3 is CASSLAETGQYF. DNA of the CDR3: TGTGCCAGCAGCTTAGCGGAGACAGGGCAGTACTTC.

This clonotype was detected a few times. The chain links TRBV10-2 to TRBJ2-7; D might be TRBD1 or TRBD2, each matching 6 bases. CDR1 and CDR2 from the germline V gene are WSHSY and SAAADI. Trimming shortened V by 7 bases and J by 4 bases, and 14 bases separated the two germline ends. This CDR3 has 13 residues. CDR3 sequence reads: CASKDTGAYEQYF. DNA for the CDR3: TGCGCCAGCAAGGATACGGGGGCTTACGAGCAGTACTTC.

This clonotype was seen more than once but under ten times. The chain couples TRBV5-5 to TRBJ2-3; 7 nucleotides align to TRBD1. This CDR3 comprises 14 residues. CDR1 and CDR2 (germline): SGHKS, YYEKEE (reference sequence). V shed 2 bases and J 3 bases; nucleotides not matched to a gene: 3. CDR3 DNA: TGTGCCAGCAGCTTCGACAGGGTAACAGATACGCAGTATTTT. Residues: CASSFDRVTDTQYF.

This clonotype was recorded once. The J gene is TRBJ2-7, the V gene TRBV3-1, with TRBD1 matching 10 bases. The germline V gene has CDR1 LGHDT and CDR2 YNNKEL (reference sequence). V lost 1 base to trimming and J lost 2 bases; unmatched junction nucleotides: 2. The length of the CDR3 is 15 residues. CDR3 coding DNA: TGTGCCAGCAGCCAAGGACAGGGGGCAACCTACGAGCAGTACTTC. Its protein is CASSQGQGATYEQYF.

This clonotype was seen a few times. The chain combines TRBV7-2 with TRBJ2-2, with 12 bases that match TRBD2. V lost 4 bases to trimming and J lost 6 bases; unmatched junction nucleotides: 6. The CDR3 is 16 residues long. Germline values: CDR1 SGHTA, CDR2 FQGNSA. The CDR3 region is CASSSTSGSLSGELFF. CDR3 nucleotide sequence: TGTGCCAGCAGCTCGACTAGCGGGAGTTTATCCGGGGAGCTGTTTTTT.

The chain links TRBV15 to TRBJ2-7; 7 bases map to TRBD1. The CDR3 sequence is 13 residues long. J was trimmed by 5 bases and V by 5 bases; bases with no gene match: 6. From germline, CDR1 is LNHNV and CDR2 YYDKDF (reference sequence). The CDR3: CATSDQGVHEQYF. The DNA of the CDR3 is TGTGCCACCAGCGATCAGGGGGTCCACGAGCAGTACTTC.

CDR3 sequence reads: CATTPGGTSSYNEQFF. The DNA for the CDR3 is TGTGCCACGACCCCCGGCGGGACAAGCTCCTACAATGAGCAGTTCTTC. This chain links TRBV15 with TRBJ2-1; D tentatively fits TRBD1 or TRBD2 (6 bases each). CDR1 is LNHNV and CDR2 is YYDKDF in the germline V gene (reference sequence). CDR3 length: 16 amino acids. V lost 9 bases and J lost 0, with 18 bases in between.

The chain uses TRBV5-1 and TRBJ2-1; TRBD2 agrees at 10 bases. This CDR3 comprises 15 residues. V gave up 4 bases and J gave up 9 bases; unmatched junction bases: 10. CDR1 and CDR2 (germline): SGHRS, YFSETQ. Here the CDR3 DNA reads TGCGCCAGCAGCCAACCTAGCGGGGGTAGCCTTGAGCAGTTCTTC. Its protein is CASSQPSGGSLEQFF.

The chain couples TRBV25-1 to TRBJ2-4, with no clear D. Germline V lookup: CDR1 MGHDK, CDR2 SYGVNS. V was shortened by 2 bases and J by 6 bases, with 2 bases between the two germline ends. The CDR3 has 11 amino acids. CDR3 in DNA: TGTGCCAGCAGTGAACTAAACATTCAGTACTTC. It is translated as CASSELNIQYF.

V usage is TRBV7-2 and J usage is TRBJ2-7; a possible D gene is TRBD2 (5 bases). Looked up from germline, CDR1 is SGHTA and CDR2 is FQGNSA. The CDR3 totals 17 residues. The V end was cut by 7 bases, the J end by 4 bases, with 26 bases between. CDR3 nucleotide sequence: TGTGCCAGCATCACGAGGGAGATAACACCTTCGATTTACGAGCAGTACTTC. Protein product: CASITREITPSIYEQYF.

This clonotype was seen a handful of times. The V call is TRBV12-3 or TRBV12-4, the J call TRBJ2-3; 7 bases are a match to TRBD1. This CDR3 is 12 amino acids long. J was trimmed by 10 bases and V by 7 bases; bases with no gene match: 8. The CDR3 nucleotides are TGTGCCAGCACCCTAACAGGGGTTCCGCAGTATTTT. This gives the protein CASTLTGVPQYF.

This clonotype was found many times. The chain joins TRBV19 to TRBJ2-1; 8 bases align to TRBD2. Trimming took 7 bases from V and 7 from J; bases not matched to a gene: 12. The V gene's germline CDR1 is LNHDA and CDR2 SQIVND (reference sequence). The CDR3 spans 15 residues. CDR3 in amino acids: CASNRAAGVPNEQFF. The CDR3 bases are TGTGCCAGTAACCGTGCAGCGGGAGTACCGAATGAGCAGTTCTTC.

This clonotype turned up a few times. This chain connects TRBV12-3 or TRBV12-4 to TRBJ2-1; D is uncertain. Trimming removed 0 bases at V and 7 bases at J, with 10 bases between. CDR3 length: 14 amino acids. The CDR3 loop reads CASSLAQLGNEQFF. The DNA of the CDR3 is TGTGCCAGCAGTTTAGCCCAACTGGGGAATGAGCAGTTCTTC.

This rearrangement joins TRBV9 to TRBJ2-7, with TRBD2 identical over 9 bases. There are 16 residues in the CDR3. CDR1 is SGDLS and CDR2 is YYNGEE in the germline V gene. V was clipped by 2 bases and J by 0 bases; unmatched bases: 6. The CDR3 region is CASSVRGTSHSYEQYF. The DNA of the CDR3 is TGTGCCAGCAGCGTCCGGGGGACTAGCCACTCCTACGAGCAGTACTTC. Looking up the rest from reference TRBV9 and TRBJ2-7 gives the full variable domain: DSGVTQTPKHLITATGQRVTLRCSPRSGDLSVYWYQQSLDQGLQFLIQYYNGEERAKGNILERFSAQQFPDLHSELNLSSLELGDSALYFCASSVRGTSHSYEQYFGPGTRLTVT.

This clonotype appeared a few times. This rearrangement joins TRBV6-1 to TRBJ2-5; TRBD2 agrees at 9 bases. The V segment lost 7 bases and the J segment 1 base; nucleotides outside the gene matches: 7. This CDR3 has 15 amino acids. Germline CDR1 MNHNS, CDR2 SASEGT. In nucleotides, the CDR3 is TGTGCCAGCACTCGACTAGCGGACCGCCAAGAGACCCAGTACTTC. Encoded protein: CASTRLADRQETQYF.

J is TRBJ2-3 and V is TRBV6-4; 11 bases align to TRBD1. CDR1 and CDR2 (germline): MRHNA, SNTAGT. Losses at the gene ends were 2 bases for V and 5 bases for J; bases not matched to a gene: 6. The CDR3 is made up of 16 amino acids. The CDR3 sequence: CASSDRAGQGGDTQYF. The CDR3 bases are TGTGCCAGCAGTGACCGTGCGGGACAGGGGGGAGATACGCAGTATTTT.

This sequence joins TRBV7-2 and TRBJ2-5; D is uncertain. This CDR3 comprises 13 residues. V was clipped by 1 base and J by 8 bases, with 11 bases between them. Germline-derived CDR1 and CDR2 are SGHTA and FQGNSA. CDR3: CASSLGPQQTQYF. The CDR3 coding sequence is TGTGCCAGCAGCTTAGGGCCACAGCAAACCCAGTACTTC.

This clonotype was seen a few times. DNA of the CDR3: TGTGCCAGCTCACGCGTACCCCCCTCTGGCTACACCTTC. Translating it yields CASSRVPPSGYTF. J is TRBJ1-2 and V is TRBV18; no definite D call. V was cut by 4 bases and J by 7 bases, with 13 bases left in between. The CDR3 extends over 13 amino acids. Germline lookup yields CDR1 KGHSH and CDR2 LQKENI. The entire variable domain, with the rest obtained from reference TRBV18 and TRBJ1-2, is as follows: NAGVMQNPRHLVRRRGQEARLRCSPMKGHSHVYWYRQLPEEGLKFMVYLQKENIIDESGMPKERFSAEFPKEGPSILRIQQVVRGDSAAYFCASSRVPPSGYTFGSGTRLTVV.

This rearrangement joins TRBV4-3 to TRBJ2-2, with TRBD2 matching 13 bases. This CDR3 has 15 residues. The ends lost 8 bases at V and 5 bases at J; junction bases unmatched: 5. CDR1 and CDR2 (germline): LGHNA, YSLEER. DNA for the CDR3: TGCGCCAGCCAGGGACTAGCGGGAAAAACCGGGGAGCTGTTTTTT. It specifies CASQGLAGKTGELFF.

This clonotype was counted at least ten times. The genes are TRBV7-7 and TRBJ2-2; a weak D match, TRBD1 (5 bases). CDR3 size: 14 residues. The germline V gene encodes CDR1 SSHAT and CDR2 FNYEAQ (reference sequence). Trimming removed 5 bases at V and 0 bases at J, with 7 bases between. CDR3: CASSLGANTGELFF. The CDR3 nucleotides read TGTGCCAGCAGCCTAGGGGCGAACACCGGGGAGCTGTTTTTT.